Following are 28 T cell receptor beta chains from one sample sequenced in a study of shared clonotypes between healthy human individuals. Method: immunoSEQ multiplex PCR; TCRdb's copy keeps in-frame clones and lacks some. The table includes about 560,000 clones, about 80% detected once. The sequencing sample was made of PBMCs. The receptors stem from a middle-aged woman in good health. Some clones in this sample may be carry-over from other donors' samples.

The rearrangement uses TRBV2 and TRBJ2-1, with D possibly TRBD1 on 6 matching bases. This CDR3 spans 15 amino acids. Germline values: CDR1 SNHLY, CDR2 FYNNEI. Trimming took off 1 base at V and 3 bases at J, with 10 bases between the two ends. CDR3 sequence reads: CASSEVEGVYNEQFF. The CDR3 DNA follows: TGTGCCAGCAGTGAAGTTGAGGGGGTCTACAATGAGCAGTTCTTC.

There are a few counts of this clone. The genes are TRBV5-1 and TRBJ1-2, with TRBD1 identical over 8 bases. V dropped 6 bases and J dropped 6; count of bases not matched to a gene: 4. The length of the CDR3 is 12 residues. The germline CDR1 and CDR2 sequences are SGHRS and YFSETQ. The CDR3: CASTTGDHGYTF. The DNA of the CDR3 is TGCGCCAGCACGACAGGGGATCATGGCTACACCTTC.

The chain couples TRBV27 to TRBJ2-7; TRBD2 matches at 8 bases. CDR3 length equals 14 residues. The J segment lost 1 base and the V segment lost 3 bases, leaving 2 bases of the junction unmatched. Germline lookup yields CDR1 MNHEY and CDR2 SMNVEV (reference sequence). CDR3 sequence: CASSFREGSYEQYF. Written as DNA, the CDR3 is TGTGCCAGCAGTTTTCGGGAGGGATCCTACGAGCAGTACTTC.

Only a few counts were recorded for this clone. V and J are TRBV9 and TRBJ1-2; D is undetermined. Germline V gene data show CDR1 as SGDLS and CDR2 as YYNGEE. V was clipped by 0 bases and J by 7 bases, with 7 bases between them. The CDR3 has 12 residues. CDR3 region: CASSVVTAGYTF. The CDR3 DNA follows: TGTGCCAGCAGCGTAGTAACGGCTGGCTACACCTTC.

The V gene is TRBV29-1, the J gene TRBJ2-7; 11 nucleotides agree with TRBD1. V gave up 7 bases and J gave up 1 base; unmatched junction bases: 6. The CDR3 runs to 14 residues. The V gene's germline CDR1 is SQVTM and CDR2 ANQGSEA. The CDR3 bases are TGCAGCGAGCGGGGACAGGGGGAGTCCTACGAGCAGTACTTC. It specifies CSERGQGESYEQYF.

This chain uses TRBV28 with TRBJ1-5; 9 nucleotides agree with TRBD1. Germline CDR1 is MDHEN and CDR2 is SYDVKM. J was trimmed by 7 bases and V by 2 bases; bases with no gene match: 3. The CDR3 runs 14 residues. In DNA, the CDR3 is TGTGCCAGCAGTTTAAGGACAGGGGTCCAGCCCCAGCATTTT. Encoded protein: CASSLRTGVQPQHF.

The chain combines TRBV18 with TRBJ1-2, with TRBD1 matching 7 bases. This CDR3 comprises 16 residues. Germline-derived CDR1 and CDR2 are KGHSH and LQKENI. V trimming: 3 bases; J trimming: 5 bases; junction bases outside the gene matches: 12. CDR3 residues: CASSPGSGGKSYGYTF. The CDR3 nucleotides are TGTGCCAGCTCACCGGGGTCAGGGGGGAAGTCTTATGGCTACACCTTC. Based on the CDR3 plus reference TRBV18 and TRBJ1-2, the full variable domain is NAGVMQNPRHLVRRRGQEARLRCSPMKGHSHVYWYRQLPEEGLKFMVYLQKENIIDESGMPKERFSAEFPKEGPSILRIQQVVRGDSAAYFCASSPGSGGKSYGYTFGSGTRLTVV.

The CDR3, as DNA: TGTGCCAGCAGCACCGGGACAGGGGTTGGGGAGACCCAGTACTTC. Translation: CASSTGTGVGETQYF. The chain links TRBV5-6 to TRBJ2-5, with TRBD1 identical over 10 bases. The CDR3 consists of 15 residues. CDR1 is SGHDT, CDR2 YYEEEE, per germline. V was pared by 4 bases and J by 5 bases, with 8 bases of the junction left unmatched.

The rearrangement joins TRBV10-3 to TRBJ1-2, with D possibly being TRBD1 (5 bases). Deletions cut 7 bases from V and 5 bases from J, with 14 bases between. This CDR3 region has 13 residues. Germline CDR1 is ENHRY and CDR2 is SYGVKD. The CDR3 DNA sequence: TGTGCCATCACCATCGACAGATCATATGGCTACACCTTC. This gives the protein CAITIDRSYGYTF.

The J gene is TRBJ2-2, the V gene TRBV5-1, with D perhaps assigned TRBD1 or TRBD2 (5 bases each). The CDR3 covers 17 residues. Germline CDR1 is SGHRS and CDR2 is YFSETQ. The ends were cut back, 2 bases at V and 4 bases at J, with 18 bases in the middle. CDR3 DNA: TGCGCCAGCAGCTTTTTGTCTGGGGGTCGAGGCACCGGGGAGCTGTTTTTT. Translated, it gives CASSFLSGGRGTGELFF.

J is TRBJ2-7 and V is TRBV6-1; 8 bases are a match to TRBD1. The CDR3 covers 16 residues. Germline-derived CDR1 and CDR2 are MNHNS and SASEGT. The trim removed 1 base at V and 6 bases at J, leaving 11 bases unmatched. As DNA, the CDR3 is TGTGCCAGCAGTGAAGAAGCTTGGCAGGGGGCGCGCGAGCAGTACTTC. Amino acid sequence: CASSEEAWQGAREQYF.

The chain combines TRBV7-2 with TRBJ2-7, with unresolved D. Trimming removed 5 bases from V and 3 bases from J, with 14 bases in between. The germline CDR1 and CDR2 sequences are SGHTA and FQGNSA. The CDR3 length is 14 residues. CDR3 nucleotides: TGTGCCAGCAGCCGGTTGGCTGTCGGCTACGAGCAGTACTTC. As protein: CASSRLAVGYEQYF. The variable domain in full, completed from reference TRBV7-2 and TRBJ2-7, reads GAGVSQSPSNKVTEKGKDVELRCDPISGHTALYWYRQSLGQGLEFLIYFQGNSAPDKSGLPSDRFSAERTGGSVSTLTIQRTQQEDSAVYLCASSRLAVGYEQYFGPGTRLTVT.

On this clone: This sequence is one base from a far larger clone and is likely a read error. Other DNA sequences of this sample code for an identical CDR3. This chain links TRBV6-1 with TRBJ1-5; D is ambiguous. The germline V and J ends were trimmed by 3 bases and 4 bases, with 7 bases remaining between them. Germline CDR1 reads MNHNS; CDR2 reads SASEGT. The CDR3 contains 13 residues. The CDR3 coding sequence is TGTGCCAGCAGTGATCTTAGAAATCAGCCCCAGCATTTT. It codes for CASSDLRNQPQHF.

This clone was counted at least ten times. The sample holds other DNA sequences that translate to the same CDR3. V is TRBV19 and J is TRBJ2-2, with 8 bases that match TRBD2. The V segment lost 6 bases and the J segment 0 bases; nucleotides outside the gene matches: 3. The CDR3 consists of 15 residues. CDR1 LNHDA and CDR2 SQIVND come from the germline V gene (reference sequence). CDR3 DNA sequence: TGTGCCAGTAGCACTAGCGGAGCGAACACCGGGGAGCTGTTTTTT. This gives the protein CASSTSGANTGELFF.

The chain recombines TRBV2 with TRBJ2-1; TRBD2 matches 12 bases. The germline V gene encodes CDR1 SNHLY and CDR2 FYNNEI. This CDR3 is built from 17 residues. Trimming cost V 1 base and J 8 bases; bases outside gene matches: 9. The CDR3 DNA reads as TGTGCCAGCAGTGAAGGGGCGGCTAGCGGGAGGGCCCATGAGCAGTTCTTC. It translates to CASSEGAASGRAHEQFF.

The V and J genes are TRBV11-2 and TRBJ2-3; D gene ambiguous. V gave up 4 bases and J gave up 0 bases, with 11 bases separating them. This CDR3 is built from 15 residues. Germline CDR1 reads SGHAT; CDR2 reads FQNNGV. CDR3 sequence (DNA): TGTGCCAGCAGCTCAGAGGTGGGAAGCACAGATACGCAGTATTTT. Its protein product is CASSSEVGSTDTQYF.

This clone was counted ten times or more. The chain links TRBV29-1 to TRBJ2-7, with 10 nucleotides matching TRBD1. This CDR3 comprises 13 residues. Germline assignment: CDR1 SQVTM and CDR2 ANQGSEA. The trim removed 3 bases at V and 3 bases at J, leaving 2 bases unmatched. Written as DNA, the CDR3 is TGCAGCGTTGACCGGGACAGGGGCTACGAGCAGTACTTC. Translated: CSVDRDRGYEQYF.

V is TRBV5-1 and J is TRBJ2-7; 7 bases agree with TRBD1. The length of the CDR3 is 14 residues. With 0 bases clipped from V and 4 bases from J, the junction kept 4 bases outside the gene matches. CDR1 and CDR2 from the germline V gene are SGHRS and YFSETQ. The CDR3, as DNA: TGCGCCAGCAGCTTGGAGGACAGGCGGTACGAGCAGTACTTC. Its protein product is CASSLEDRRYEQYF.

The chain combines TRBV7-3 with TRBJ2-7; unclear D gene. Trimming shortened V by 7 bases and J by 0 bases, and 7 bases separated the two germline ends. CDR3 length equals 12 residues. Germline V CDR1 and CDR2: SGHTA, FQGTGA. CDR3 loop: CASTWSSYEQYF. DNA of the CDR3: TGTGCCAGCACGTGGAGCTCCTACGAGCAGTACTTC.

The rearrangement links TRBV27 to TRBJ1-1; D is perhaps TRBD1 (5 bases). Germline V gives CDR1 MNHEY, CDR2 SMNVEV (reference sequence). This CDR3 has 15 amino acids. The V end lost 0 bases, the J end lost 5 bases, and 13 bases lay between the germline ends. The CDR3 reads CASSLSQGSVTEAFF. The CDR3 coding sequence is TGTGCCAGCAGTTTATCGCAGGGTTCGGTAACTGAAGCTTTCTTT.

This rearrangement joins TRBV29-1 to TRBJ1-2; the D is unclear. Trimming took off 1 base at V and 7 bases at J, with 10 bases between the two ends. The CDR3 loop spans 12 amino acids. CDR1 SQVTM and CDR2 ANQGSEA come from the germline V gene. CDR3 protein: CSVEVITGGYTF. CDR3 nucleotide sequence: TGCAGCGTTGAAGTTATCACCGGTGGCTACACCTTC. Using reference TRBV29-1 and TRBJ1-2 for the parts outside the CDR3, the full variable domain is SAVISQKPSRDICQRGTSLTIQCQVDSQVTMMFWYRQQPGQSLTLIATANQGSEATYESGFVIDKFPISRPNLTFSTLTVSNMSPEDSSIYLCSVEVITGGYTFGSGTRLTVV.

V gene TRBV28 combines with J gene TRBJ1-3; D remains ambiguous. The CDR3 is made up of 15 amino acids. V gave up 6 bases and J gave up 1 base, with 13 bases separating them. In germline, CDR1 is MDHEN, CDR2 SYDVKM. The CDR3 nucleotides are TGTGCCAGCAGAGGACTGAGGTATTCTGGAAACACCATATATTTT. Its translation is CASRGLRYSGNTIYF. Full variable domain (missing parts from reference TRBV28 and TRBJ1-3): DVKVTQSSRYLVKRTGEKVFLECVQDMDHENMFWYRQDPGLGLRLIYFSYDVKMKEKGDIPEGYSVSREKKERFSLILESASTNQTSMYLCASRGLRYSGNTIYFGEGSWLTVV.

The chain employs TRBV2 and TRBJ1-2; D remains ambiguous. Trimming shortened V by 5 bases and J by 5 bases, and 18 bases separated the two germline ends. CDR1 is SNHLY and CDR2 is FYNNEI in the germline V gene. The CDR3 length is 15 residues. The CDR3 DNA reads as TGTGCCAGCAGTCCAAACCAGATTATCCCTTATGGCTACACCTTC. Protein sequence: CASSPNQIIPYGYTF.

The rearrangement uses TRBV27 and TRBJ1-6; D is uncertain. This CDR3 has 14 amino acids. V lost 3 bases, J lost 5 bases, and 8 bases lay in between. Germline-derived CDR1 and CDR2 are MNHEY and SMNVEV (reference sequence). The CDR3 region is CASSFRGHNSPLHF. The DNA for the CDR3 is TGTGCCAGCAGTTTCCGCGGGCATAATTCACCCCTCCACTTT.

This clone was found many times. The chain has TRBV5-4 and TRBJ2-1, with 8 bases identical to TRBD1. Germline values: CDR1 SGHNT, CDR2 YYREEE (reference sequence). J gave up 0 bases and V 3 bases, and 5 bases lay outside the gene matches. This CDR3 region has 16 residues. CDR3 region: CASSSDRASSYNEQFF. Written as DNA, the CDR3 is TGTGCCAGCAGCTCGGACAGGGCGAGCTCCTACAATGAGCAGTTCTTC.

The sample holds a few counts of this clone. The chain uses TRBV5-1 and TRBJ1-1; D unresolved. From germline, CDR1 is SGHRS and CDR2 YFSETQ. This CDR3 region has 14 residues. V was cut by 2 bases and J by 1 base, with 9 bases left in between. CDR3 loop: CASSFDARNTEAFF. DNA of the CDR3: TGCGCCAGCAGCTTTGACGCAAGGAACACTGAAGCTTTCTTT.

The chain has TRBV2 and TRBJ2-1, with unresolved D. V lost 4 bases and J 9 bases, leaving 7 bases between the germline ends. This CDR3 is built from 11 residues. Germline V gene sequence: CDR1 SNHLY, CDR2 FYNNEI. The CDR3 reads CASSGAFEQFF. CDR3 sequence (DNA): TGTGCCAGCAGTGGGGCCTTTGAGCAGTTCTTC.

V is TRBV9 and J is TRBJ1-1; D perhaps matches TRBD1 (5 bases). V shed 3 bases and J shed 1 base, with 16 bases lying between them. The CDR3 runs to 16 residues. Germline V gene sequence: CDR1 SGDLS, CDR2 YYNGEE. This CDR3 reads CASSALGADPNTEAFF. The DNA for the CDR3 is TGTGCCAGCAGCGCCCTCGGGGCAGACCCGAACACTGAAGCTTTCTTT.